This TCR beta chain was retrieved from a study of shared clonotypes between healthy human individuals. V dropped 1 base and J dropped 1 base, with 10 bases sitting between them. The CDR3 runs 16 residues. The germline V gene encodes CDR1 SGHTA and CDR2 FQGNSA. Study donors comprised healthy, HIV-negative adults devoid of recent acute infection or vaccination. Here immunoSEQ multiplex PCR was the method, and the copy in TCRdb shows in-frame clones only, minus some. The sample has 2.5 million or so clones, around nine tenths seen once; the top ten hold around 0.14%. V usage is TRBV7-2 and J usage is TRBJ2-2; D perhaps matches TRBD2 (6 bases). The clonotype was recovered from a young man in good health. The sample comprised naive CD4+ T cells sorted from blood. The subset here: CD45RA+ positively selected. CDR3 sequence: CASSLVRGVNTGELFF. CDR3 coding DNA: TGTGCCAGCAGCTTAGTCCGCGGGGTGAACACCGGGGAGCTGTTTTTT. Combining the CDR3 with reference TRBV7-2 and TRBJ2-2 gives the whole variable domain GAGVSQSPSNKVTEKGKDVELRCDPISGHTALYWYRQSLGQGLEFLIYFQGNSAPDKSGLPSDRFSAERTGGSVSTLTIQRTQQEDSAVYLCASSLVRGVNTGELFFGEGSRLTVL.